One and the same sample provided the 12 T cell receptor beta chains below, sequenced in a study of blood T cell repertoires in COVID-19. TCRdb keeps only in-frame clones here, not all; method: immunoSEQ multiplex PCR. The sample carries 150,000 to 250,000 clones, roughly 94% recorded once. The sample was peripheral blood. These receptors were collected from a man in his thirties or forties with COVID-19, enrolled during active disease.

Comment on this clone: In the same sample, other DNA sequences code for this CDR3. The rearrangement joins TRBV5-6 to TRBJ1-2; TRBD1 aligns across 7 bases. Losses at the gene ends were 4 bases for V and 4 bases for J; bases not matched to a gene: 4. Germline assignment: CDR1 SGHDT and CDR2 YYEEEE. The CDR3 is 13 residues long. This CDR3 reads CASSPQGIYGYTF. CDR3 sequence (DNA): TGTGCCAGCAGCCCACAGGGGATCTATGGCTACACCTTC.

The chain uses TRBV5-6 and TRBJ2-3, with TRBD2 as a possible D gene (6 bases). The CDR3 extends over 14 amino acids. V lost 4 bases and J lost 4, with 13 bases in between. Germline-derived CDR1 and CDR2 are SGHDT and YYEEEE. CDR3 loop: CASSTGLIADTQYF. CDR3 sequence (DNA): TGTGCCAGCAGCACTGGACTAATCGCAGATACGCAGTATTTT. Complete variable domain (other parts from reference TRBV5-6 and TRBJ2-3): DAGVTQSPTHLIKTRGQQVTLRCSPKSGHDTVSWYQQALGQGPQFIFQYYEEEERQRGNFPDRFSGHQFPNYSSELNVNALLLGDSALYLCASSTGLIADTQYFGPGTRLTVL.

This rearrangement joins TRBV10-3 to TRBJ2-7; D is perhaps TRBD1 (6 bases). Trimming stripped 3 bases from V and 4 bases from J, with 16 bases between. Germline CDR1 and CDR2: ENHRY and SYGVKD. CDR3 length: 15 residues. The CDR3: CAISERGRGIYEQYF. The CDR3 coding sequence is TGTGCCATCAGTGAAAGGGGCAGGGGCATTTACGAGCAGTACTTC.

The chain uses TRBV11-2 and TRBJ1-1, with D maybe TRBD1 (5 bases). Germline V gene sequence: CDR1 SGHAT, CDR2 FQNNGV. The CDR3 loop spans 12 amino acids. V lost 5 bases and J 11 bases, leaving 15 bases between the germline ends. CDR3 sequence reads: CASSINRLSAFF. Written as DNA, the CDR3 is TGTGCCAGCAGCATCAACAGGTTATCTGCTTTCTTT. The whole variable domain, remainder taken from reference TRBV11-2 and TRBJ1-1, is EAGVAQSPRYKIIEKRQSVAFWCNPISGHATLYWYQQILGQGPKLLIQFQNNGVVDDSQLPKDRFSAERLKGVDSTLKIQPAKLEDSAVYLCASSINRLSAFFGQGTRLTVV.

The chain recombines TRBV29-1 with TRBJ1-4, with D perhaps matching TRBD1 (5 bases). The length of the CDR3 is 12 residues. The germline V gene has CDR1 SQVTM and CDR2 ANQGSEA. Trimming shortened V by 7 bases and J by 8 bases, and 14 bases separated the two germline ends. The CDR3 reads CSARGSREKLFF. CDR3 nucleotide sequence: TGCAGCGCAAGGGGTTCGAGAGAAAAACTGTTTTTT.

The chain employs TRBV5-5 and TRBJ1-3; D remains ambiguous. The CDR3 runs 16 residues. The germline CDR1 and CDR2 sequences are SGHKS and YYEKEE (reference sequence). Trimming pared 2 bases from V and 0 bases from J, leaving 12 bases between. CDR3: CASSFDGGSSGNTIYF. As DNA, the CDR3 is TGTGCCAGCAGCTTCGATGGCGGAAGCTCTGGAAACACCATATATTTT. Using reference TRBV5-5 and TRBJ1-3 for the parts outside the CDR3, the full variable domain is DAGVTQSPTHLIKTRGQQVTLRCSPISGHKSVSWYQQVLGQGPQFIFQYYEKEERGRGNFPDRFSARQFPNYSSELNVNALLLGDSALYLCASSFDGGSSGNTIYFGEGSWLTVV.

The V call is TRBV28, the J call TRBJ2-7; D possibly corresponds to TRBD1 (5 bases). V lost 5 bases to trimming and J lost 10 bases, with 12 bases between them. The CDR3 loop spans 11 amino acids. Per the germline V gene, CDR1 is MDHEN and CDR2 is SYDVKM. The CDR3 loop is CASSPAGSQYF. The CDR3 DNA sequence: TGTGCCAGCAGTCCAGCAGGGTCCCAGTACTTC.

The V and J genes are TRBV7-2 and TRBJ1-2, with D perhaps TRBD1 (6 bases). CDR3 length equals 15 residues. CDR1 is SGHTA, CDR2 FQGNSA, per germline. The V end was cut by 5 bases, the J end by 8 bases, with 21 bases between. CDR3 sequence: CASSQIRGARQGYTF. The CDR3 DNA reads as TGTGCCAGCAGCCAGATTCGGGGGGCGAGACAGGGCTACACCTTC.

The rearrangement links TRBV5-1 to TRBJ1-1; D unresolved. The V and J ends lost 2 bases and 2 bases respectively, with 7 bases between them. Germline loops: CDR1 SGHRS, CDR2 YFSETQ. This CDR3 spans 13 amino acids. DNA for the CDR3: TGCGCCAGCAGCTTCAAGACAAACACTGAAGCTTTCTTT. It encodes CASSFKTNTEAFF.

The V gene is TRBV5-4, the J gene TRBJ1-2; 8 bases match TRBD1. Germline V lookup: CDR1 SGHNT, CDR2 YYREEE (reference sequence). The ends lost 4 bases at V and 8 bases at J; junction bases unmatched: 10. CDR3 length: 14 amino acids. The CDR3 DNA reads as TGTGCCAGCAGCCCTTCAGGGGGCGATCGGGGCTACACCTTC. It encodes CASSPSGGDRGYTF.

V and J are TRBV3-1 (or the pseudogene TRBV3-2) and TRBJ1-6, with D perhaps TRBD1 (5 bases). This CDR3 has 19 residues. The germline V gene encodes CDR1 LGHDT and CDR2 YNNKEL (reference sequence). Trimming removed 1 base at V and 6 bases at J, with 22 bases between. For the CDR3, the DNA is TGTGCCAGCAGCCAAGGGGCCTCGACCTGGGGGAGGGGTAATTCACCCCTCCACTTT. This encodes CASSQGASTWGRGNSPLHF.

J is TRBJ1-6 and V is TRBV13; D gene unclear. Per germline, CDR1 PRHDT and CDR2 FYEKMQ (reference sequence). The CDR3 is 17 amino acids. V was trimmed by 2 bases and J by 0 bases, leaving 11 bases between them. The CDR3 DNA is TGTGCCAGCAGCTTATCGTCCTCCCTCTCCTATAATTCACCCCTCCACTTT. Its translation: CASSLSSSLSYNSPLHF.